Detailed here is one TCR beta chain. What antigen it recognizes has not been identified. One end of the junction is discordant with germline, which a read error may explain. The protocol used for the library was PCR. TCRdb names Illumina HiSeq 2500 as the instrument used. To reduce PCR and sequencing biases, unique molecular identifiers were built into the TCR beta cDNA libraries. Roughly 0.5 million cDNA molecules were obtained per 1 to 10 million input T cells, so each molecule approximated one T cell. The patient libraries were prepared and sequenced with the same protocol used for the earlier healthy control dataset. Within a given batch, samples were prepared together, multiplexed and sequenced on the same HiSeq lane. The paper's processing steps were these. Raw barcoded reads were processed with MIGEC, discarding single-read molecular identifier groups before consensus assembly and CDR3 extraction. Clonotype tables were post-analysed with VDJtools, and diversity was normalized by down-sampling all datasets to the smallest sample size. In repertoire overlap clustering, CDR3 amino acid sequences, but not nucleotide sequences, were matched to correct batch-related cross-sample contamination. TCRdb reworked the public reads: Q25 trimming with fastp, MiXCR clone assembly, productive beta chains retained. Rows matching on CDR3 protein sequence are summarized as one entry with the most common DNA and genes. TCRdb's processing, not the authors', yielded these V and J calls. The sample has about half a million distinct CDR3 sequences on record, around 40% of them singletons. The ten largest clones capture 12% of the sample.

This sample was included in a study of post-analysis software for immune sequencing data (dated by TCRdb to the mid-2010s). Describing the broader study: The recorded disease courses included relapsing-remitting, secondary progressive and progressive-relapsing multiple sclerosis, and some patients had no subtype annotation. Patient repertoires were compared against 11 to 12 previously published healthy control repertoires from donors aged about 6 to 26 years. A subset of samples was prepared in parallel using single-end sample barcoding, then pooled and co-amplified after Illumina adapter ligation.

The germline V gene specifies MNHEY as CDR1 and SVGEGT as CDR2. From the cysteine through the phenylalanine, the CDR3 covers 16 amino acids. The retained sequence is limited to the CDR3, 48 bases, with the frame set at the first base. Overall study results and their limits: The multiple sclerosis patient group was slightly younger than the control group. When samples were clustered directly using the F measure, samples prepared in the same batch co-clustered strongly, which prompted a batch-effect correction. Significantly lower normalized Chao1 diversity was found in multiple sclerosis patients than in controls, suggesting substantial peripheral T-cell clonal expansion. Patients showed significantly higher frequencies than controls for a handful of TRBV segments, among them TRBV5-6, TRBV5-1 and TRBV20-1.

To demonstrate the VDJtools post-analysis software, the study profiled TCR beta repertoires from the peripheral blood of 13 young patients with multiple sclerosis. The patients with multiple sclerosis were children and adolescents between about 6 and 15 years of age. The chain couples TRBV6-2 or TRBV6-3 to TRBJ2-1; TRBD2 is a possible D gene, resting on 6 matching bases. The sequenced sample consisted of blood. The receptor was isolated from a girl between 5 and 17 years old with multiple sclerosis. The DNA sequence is TGTACCAGCAGTAGAAACCTAGCGCCTTGGGTTGATGAGCAGTTCTTC. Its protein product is CTSSRNLAPWVDEQFF.